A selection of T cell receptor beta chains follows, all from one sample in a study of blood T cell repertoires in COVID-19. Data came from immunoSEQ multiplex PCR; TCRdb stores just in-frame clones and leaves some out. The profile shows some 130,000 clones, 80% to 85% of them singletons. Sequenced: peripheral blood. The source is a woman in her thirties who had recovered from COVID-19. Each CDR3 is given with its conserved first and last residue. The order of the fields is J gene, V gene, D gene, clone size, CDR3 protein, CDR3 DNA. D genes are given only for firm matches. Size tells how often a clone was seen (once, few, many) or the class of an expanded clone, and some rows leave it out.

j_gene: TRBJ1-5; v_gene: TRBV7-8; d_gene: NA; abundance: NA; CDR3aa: CASSSRDPGGPQHF; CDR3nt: TGTGCCAGCAGCTCCAGAGACCCTGGCGGCCCCCAGCATTTT
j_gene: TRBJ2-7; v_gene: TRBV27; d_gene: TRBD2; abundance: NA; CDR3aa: CASSFAGGPSEQYF; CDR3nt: TGTGCCAGCAGTTTTGCGGGGGGGCCGAGTGAGCAGTACTTC
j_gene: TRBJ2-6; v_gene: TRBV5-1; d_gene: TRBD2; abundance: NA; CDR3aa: CASSLLAGAGANVLTF; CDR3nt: TGCGCCAGCAGCCTACTAGCGGGAGCTGGGGCCAACGTCCTGACTTTC
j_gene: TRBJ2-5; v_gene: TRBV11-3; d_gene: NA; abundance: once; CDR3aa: CASSDRRQETQYF; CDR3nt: TGTGCCAGCAGCGACAGAAGACAAGAGACCCAGTACTTC
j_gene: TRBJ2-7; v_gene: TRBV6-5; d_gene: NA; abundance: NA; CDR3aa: CASTQGRGSYEQYF; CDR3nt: TGTGCCAGCACCCAGGGGCGAGGATCCTACGAGCAGTACTTC
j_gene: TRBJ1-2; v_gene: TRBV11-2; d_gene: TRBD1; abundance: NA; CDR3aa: CASSVWDRDNYGYTF; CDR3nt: TGTGCCAGCAGCGTCTGGGACAGGGATAACTATGGCTACACCTTC
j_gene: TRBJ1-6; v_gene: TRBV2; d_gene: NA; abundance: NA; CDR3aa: CASSRGESYNSPLHF; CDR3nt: TGTGCCAGCAGTCGGGGGGAATCCTATAATTCACCCCTCCACTTT
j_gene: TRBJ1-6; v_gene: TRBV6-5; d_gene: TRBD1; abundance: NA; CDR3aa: CASSSLGQFNSPLHF; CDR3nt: TGTGCCAGCAGTTCCCTGGGACAGTTTAATTCACCCCTCCACTTT
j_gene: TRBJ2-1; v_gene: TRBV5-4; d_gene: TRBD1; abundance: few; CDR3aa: CASSSQGVEQFF; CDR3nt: TGTGCCAGCAGCTCCCAGGGGGTTGAGCAGTTCTTC
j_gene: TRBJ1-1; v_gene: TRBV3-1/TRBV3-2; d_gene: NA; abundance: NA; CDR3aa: CASSQDLQQPEAFF; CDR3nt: TGTGCCAGCAGCCAAGACTTGCAACAACCTGAAGCTTTCTTT
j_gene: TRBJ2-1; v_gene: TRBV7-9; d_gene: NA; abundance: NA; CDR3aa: CASSSQGRKVNEQFF; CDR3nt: TGTGCCAGCAGCTCGCAGGGCAGGAAGGTCAATGAGCAGTTCTTC
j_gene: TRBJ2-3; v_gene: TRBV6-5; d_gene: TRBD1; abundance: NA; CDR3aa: CASSSGTVSTDTQYF; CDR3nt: TGTGCCAGCAGTTCGGGGACAGTTTCTACAGATACGCAGTATTTT
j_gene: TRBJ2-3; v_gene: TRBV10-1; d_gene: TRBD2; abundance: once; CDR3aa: CASSEERGRTTDTQYF; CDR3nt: TGCGCCAGCAGTGAGGAGCGGGGTAGGACCACAGATACGCAGTATTTT
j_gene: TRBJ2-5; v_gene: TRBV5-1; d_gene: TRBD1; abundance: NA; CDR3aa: CASSWTGARETQYF; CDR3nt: TGCGCCAGCAGCTGGACAGGGGCTCGGGAGACCCAGTACTTC
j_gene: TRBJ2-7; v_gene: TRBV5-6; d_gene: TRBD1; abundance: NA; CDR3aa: CASSLGTGNHEQYF; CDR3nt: TGTGCCAGCAGCTTGGGGACAGGGAATCACGAGCAGTACTTC
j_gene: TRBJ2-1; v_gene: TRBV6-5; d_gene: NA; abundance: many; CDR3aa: CASGRQSYNEQFF; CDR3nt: TGTGCCAGCGGGCGACAGAGCTACAATGAGCAGTTCTTC